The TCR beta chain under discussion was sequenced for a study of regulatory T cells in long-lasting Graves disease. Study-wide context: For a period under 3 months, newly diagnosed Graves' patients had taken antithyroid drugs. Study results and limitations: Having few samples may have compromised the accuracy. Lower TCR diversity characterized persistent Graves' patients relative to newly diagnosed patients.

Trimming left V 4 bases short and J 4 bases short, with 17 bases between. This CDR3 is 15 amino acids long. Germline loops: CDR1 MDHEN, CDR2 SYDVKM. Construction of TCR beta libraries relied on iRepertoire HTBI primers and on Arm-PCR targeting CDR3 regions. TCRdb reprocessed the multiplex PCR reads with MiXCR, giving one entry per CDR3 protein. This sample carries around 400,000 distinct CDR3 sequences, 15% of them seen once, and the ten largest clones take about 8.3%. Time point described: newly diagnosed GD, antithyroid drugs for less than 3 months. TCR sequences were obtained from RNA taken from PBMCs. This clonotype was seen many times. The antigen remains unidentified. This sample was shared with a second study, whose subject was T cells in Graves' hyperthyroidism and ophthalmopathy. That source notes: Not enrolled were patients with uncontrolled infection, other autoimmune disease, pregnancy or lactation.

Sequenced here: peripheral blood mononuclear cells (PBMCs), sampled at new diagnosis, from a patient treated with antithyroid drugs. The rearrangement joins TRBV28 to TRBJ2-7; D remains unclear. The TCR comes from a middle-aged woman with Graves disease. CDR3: CASSSSLFERYEQYF. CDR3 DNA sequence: TGTGCCAGCAGTTCGAGTCTTTTCGAACGTTACGAGCAGTACTTC.